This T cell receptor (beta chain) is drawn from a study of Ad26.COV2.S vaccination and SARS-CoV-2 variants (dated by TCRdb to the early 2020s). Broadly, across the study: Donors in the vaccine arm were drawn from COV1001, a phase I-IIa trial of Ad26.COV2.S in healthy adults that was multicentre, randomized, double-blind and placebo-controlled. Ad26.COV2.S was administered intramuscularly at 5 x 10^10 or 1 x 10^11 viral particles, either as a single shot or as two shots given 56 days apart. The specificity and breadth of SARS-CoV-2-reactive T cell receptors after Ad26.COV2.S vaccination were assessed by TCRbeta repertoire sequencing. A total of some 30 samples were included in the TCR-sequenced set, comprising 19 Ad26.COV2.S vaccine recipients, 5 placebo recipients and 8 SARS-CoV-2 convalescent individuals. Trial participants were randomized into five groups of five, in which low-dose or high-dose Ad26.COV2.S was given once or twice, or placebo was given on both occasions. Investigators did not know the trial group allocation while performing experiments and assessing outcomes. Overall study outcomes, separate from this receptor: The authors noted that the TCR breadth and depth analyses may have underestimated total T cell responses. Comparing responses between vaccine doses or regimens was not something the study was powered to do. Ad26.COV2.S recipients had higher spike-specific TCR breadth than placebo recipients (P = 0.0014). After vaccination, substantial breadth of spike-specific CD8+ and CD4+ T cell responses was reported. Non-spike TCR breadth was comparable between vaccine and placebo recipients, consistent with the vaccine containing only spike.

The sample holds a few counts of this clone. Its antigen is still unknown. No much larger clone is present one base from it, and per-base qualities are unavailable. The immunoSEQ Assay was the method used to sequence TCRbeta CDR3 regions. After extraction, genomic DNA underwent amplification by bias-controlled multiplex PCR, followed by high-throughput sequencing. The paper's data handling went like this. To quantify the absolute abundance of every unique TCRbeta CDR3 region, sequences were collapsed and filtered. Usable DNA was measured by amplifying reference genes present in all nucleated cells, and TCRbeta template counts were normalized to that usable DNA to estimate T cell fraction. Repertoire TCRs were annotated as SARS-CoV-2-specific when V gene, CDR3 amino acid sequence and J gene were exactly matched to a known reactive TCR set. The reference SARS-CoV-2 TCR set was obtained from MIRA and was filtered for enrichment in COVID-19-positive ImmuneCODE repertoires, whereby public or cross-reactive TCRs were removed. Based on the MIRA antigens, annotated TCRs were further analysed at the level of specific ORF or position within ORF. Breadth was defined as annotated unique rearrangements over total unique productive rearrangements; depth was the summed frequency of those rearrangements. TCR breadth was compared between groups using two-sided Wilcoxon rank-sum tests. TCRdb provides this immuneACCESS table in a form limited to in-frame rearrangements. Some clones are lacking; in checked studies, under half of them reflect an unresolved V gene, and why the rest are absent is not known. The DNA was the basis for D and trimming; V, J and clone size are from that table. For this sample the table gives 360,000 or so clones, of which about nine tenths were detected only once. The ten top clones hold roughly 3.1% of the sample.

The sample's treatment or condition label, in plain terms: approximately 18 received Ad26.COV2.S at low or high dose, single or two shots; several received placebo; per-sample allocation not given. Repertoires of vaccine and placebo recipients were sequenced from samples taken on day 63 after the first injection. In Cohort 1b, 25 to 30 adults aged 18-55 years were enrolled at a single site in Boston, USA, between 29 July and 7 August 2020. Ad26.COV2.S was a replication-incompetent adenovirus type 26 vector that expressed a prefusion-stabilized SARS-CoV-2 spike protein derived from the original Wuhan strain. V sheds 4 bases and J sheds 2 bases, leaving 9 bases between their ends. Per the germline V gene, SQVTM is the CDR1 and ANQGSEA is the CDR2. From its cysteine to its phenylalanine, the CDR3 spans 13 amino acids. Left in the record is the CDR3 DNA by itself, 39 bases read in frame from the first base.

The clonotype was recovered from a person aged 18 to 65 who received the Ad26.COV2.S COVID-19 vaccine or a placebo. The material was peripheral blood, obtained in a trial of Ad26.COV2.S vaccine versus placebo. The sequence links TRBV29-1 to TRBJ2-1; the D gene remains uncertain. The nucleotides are TGCAGCGTTGTCCAGGCCCCCTACAATGAGCAGTTCTTC. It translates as CSVVQAPYNEQFF.